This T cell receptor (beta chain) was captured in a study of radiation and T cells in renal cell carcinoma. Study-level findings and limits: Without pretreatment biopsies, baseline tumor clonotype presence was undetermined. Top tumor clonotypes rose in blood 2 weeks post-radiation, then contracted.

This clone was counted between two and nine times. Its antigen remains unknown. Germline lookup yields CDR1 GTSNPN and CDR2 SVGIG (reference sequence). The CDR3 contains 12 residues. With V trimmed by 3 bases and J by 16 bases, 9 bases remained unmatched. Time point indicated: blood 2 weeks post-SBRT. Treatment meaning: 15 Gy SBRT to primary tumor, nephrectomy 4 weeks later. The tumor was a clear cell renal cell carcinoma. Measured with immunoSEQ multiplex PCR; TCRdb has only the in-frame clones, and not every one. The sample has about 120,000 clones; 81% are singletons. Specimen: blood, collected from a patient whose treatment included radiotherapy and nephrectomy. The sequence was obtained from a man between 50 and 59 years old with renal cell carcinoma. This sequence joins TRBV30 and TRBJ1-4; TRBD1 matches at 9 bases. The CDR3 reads CAWRQTGGRRFF. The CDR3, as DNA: TGTGCCTGGAGACAGACAGGGGGAAGAAGGTTTTTT.